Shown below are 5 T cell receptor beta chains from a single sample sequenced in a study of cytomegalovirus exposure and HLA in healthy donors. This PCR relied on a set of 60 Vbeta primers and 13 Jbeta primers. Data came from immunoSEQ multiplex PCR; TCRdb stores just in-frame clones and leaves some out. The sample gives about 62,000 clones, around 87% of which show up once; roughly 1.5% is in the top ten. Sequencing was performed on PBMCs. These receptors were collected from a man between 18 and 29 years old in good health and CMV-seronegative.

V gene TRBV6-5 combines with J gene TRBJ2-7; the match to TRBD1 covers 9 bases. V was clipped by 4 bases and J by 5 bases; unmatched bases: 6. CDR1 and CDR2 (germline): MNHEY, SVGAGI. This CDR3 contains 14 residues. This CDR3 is CASSLTDRGNEQYF. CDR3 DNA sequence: TGTGCCAGCAGTTTAACGGACAGGGGCAACGAGCAGTACTTC.

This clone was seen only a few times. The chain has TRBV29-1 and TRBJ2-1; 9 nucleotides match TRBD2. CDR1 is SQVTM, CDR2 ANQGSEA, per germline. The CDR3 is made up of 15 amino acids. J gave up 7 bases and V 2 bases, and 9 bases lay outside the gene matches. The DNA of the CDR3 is TGCAGCGTTGAATCGGTAGCGGGGGTGAAGAATGAGCAGTTCTTC. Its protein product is CSVESVAGVKNEQFF.

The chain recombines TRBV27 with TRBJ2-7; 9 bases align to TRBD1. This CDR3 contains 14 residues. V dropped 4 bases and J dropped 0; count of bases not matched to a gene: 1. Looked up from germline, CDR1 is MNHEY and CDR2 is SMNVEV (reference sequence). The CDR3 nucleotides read TGTGCCAGCAGTTGGGACAGGGCCTCCTACGAGCAGTACTTC. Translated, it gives CASSWDRASYEQYF.

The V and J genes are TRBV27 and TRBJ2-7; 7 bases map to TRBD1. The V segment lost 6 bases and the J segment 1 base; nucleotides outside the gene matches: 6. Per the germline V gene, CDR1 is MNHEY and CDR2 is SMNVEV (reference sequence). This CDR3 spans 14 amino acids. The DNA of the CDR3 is TGTGCCAGCAGCCACGGGGACAGTTCCTACGAGCAGTACTTC. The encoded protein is CASSHGDSSYEQYF.

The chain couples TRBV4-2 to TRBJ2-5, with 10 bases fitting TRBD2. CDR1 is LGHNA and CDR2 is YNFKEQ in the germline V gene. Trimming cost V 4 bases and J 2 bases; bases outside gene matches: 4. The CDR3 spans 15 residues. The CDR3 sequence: CASSRVSGGQETQYF. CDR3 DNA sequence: TGTGCCAGCAGCCGCGTTAGCGGGGGGCAAGAGACCCAGTACTTC.